One sample yielded the 30 T cell receptor beta chains listed below, sequenced in a study of vaccination and CD4 T cells after COVID-19. Their specific antigens are unknown. Treatment defined: roughly 10-day PBMC culture with coronavirus spike peptide pools or control peptides (ViraFEST assay). Sequencing of DNA taken from cultured CD4+ T cells relied on the Oncomine TCR Beta short-read assay. Each CDR3 protein gets one entry after TCRdb re-called the PCR reads with MiXCR. This table holds under 30,000 distinct CDR3 sequences, 40% to 50% found once. This material consisted of CD4+ T cells from blood, cultured in vitro, taken before SARS-CoV-2 vaccination. The source is a human donor who received a COVID-19 vaccine.

This clonotype was counted a few times. V is TRBV21-1 and J is TRBJ2-7. TRBV21-1 is listed as a pseudogene. The CDR3 runs to 14 residues. CDR3 coding DNA: TGTGCCAGCAGCAAAGGAGGACCGACCTACGAGCAGTACTTC. Translating gives CASSKGGPTYEQYF.

The chain is built from TRBV7-8 and TRBJ1-1; TRBD1 matches at 8 bases. Losses at the gene ends were 1 base for V and 6 bases for J; bases not matched to a gene: 10. The germline V gene encodes CDR1 SGHVS and CDR2 FQNEAQ. The CDR3 covers 16 residues. CDR3 coding DNA: TGTGCCAGCAGCTTAGTTCGGGACAGGACGGGCGCTGAAGCTTTCTTT. Translated, it gives CASSLVRDRTGAEAFF.

This clonotype came up a few times. The chain has TRBV7-6 and TRBJ2-3; a possible D gene is TRBD2 (7 bases). The V end lost 3 bases, the J end lost 2 bases, and 12 bases lay between the germline ends. Germline loops: CDR1 SGHVS, CDR2 FNYEAQ. The CDR3 sequence is 15 residues long. The CDR3 loop reads CASSLGGALTDTQYF. CDR3 coding DNA: TGTGCCAGCAGCTTGGGGGGGGCGCTCACAGATACGCAGTATTTT.

The J gene is TRBJ2-7, the V gene TRBV24-1; D perhaps matches TRBD1 (6 bases). Germline CDR1 is KGHDR and CDR2 is SFDVKD. The CDR3 is 13 amino acids. Trimming shortened V by 7 bases and J by 2 bases, and 11 bases separated the two germline ends. CDR3 sequence reads: CATRDRRPYEQYF. In DNA form, the CDR3 reads TGTGCCACCAGGGACAGACGTCCCTACGAGCAGTACTTC.

This clonotype has more than one count but fewer than ten. The chain's CDR3 is CASSFGQVQETQYF. For the CDR3, the DNA is TGCGCCAGCAGCTTCGGACAGGTACAAGAGACCCAGTACTTC. The rearrangement links TRBV5-1 to TRBJ2-5, with 7 bases lining up with TRBD1. The CDR3 is 14 amino acids. After removal of 2 bases from V and 2 bases from J, the junction contained 3 bases not matched to a gene. CDR1 and CDR2 (germline): SGHRS, YFSETQ. The variable domain in full, completed from reference TRBV5-1 and TRBJ2-5, reads KAGVTQTPRYLIKTRGQQVTLSCSPISGHRSVSWYQQTPGQGLQFLFEYFSETQRNKGNFPGRFSGRQFSNSRSEMNVSTLELGDSALYLCASSFGQVQETQYFGPGTRLLVL.

J is TRBJ1-5 and V is TRBV5-5; 7 bases match TRBD1. The CDR3 loop spans 14 amino acids. Losses at the gene ends were 4 bases for V and 4 bases for J; bases not matched to a gene: 5. Per germline, CDR1 SGHKS and CDR2 YYEKEE (reference sequence). CDR3 nucleotide sequence: TGTGCCAGCAGCCCGGGACAGATTAATCAGCCCCAGCATTTT. Amino acid sequence: CASSPGQINQPQHF. The variable domain in full, with the rest retrieved from reference TRBV5-5 and TRBJ1-5, is DAGVTQSPTHLIKTRGQQVTLRCSPISGHKSVSWYQQVLGQGPQFIFQYYEKEERGRGNFPDRFSARQFPNYSSELNVNALLLGDSALYLCASSPGQINQPQHFGDGTRLSIL.

The chain joins TRBV24-1 to TRBJ2-7, with 9 bases aligning to TRBD1. This CDR3 is built from 15 residues. Germline values: CDR1 KGHDR, CDR2 SFDVKD. Losses at the gene ends were 3 bases for V and 4 bases for J; bases not matched to a gene: 6. This CDR3 is CATSDPGQGPYEQYF. The DNA for the CDR3 is TGTGCCACCAGTGATCCCGGACAGGGGCCATACGAGCAGTACTTC.

The CDR3 region has the DNA TGCGCCAGCAGTGAGGGCAGGGGAGTACCGAACACTGAAGCTTTCTTT. Residues: CASSEGRGVPNTEAFF. The chain couples TRBV10-2 to TRBJ1-1; D might be TRBD1 (6 bases). CDR3 length equals 16 residues. Germline V gene data show CDR1 as WSHSY and CDR2 as SAAADI. The germline V and J ends were trimmed by 2 bases and 1 base, with 14 bases remaining between them.

This clonotype was detected only a few times. The chain links TRBV7-9 to TRBJ1-6; TRBD1 agrees at 10 bases. The CDR3 is made up of 17 amino acids. Germline V gives CDR1 SEHNR, CDR2 FQNEAQ (reference sequence). V lost 5 bases to trimming and J lost 8 bases; unmatched junction nucleotides: 12. The CDR3 loop is CASSGGQGYGEDSPLHF. The CDR3 DNA is TGTGCCAGCAGCGGGGGACAGGGGTATGGGGAGGATTCACCCCTCCACTTT. The variable domain in full, completed from reference TRBV7-9 and TRBJ1-6, reads DTGVSQNPRHKITKRGQNVTFRCDPISEHNRLYWYRQTLGQGPEFLTYFQNEAQLEKSRLLSDRFSAERPKGSFSTLEIQRTEQGDSAMYLCASSGGQGYGEDSPLHFGNGTRLTVT.

The genes are TRBV6-1 and TRBJ1-6, with unresolved D. Germline V gene sequence: CDR1 MNHNS, CDR2 SASEGT. Trimming left V 2 bases short and J 8 bases short, with 7 bases between. The CDR3 loop spans 13 amino acids. The DNA of the CDR3 is TGTGCCAGCAGTGAAATGTTCTATTCACCCCTCCACTTT. Translation gives CASSEMFYSPLHF.

V gene TRBV2 combines with J gene TRBJ2-3; D is perhaps TRBD2 (6 bases). The germline V gene encodes CDR1 SNHLY and CDR2 FYNNEI. CDR3 length equals 13 residues. V was clipped by 4 bases and J by 6 bases, with 11 bases between them. CDR3 sequence (DNA): TGTGCCAGCAGTGGTGGGGGGACCGATACGCAGTATTTT. Translated: CASSGGGTDTQYF.

The V call is TRBV28, the J call TRBJ1-2; TRBD1 matches 10 bases. Per germline, CDR1 MDHEN and CDR2 SYDVKM. This CDR3 comprises 17 residues. J gave up 4 bases and V 4 bases, and 12 bases lay outside the gene matches. This chain's CDR3 is CASSSAGTGVLSYGYTF. CDR3 DNA sequence: TGTGCCAGCAGTTCTGCCGGGACAGGGGTTCTGAGCTATGGCTACACCTTC.

The gene calls are TRBV9 and TRBJ2-3; D unclear. The germline V and J ends were trimmed by 3 bases and 0 bases, with 8 bases remaining between them. From germline, CDR1 is SGDLS and CDR2 YYNGEE. The CDR3 consists of 14 residues. Written as DNA, the CDR3 is TGTGCCAGCAGCGCGGTAACTAGCACAGATACGCAGTATTTT. Protein product: CASSAVTSTDTQYF.

The rearrangement uses TRBV10-3 and TRBJ2-3; TRBD1 aligns across 8 bases. V shed 10 bases and J 3 bases; nucleotides not matched to a gene: 9. The CDR3 contains 14 residues. Germline V gives CDR1 ENHRY, CDR2 SYGVKD. The CDR3 is CATWTGKGTDTQYF. The DNA for the CDR3 is TGTGCCACCTGGACAGGGAAAGGTACAGATACGCAGTATTTT.

The chain recombines TRBV20-1 with TRBJ2-5; D gene uncertain. The CDR3 spans 17 residues. CDR1 is DFQATT and CDR2 is SNEGSKA in the germline V gene (reference sequence). Trimming removed 2 bases from V and 0 bases from J, with 19 bases in between. The chain's CDR3 is CSARKPGGSMYQETQYF. The CDR3 DNA is TGCAGTGCTAGAAAACCAGGTGGTTCAATGTACCAAGAGACCCAGTACTTC.

The rearrangement uses TRBV30 and TRBJ1-2; a weak D match, TRBD1 (5 bases). CDR1 is GTSNPN, CDR2 SVGIG, per germline (reference sequence). V was shortened by 4 bases and J by 1 base, with 19 bases between the two germline ends. This CDR3 region has 16 residues. The DNA for the CDR3 is TGTGCCTGGAAATCCCCCGGGACGGACTATAACTATGGCTACACCTTC. Its protein is CAWKSPGTDYNYGYTF.

The chain recombines TRBV12-5 with TRBJ2-2, with D perhaps TRBD1 or TRBD2 (5 bases each). The germline gives CDR1 LGHNT, CDR2 FRNRAP. The V gene lost 2 bases and the J gene lost 2 bases, with 9 bases spanning the gap. The CDR3 extends over 15 amino acids. DNA of the CDR3: TGTGCTAGTGGTTTGTCAGGGACCAACACCGGGGAGCTGTTTTTT. Translation gives CASGLSGTNTGELFF. The full variable domain, its missing parts supplied by reference TRBV12-5 and TRBJ2-2, is DARVTQTPRHKVTEMGQEVTMRCQPILGHNTVFWYRQTMMQGLELLAYFRNRAPLDDSGMPKDRFSAEMPDATLATLKIQPSEPRDSAVYFCASGLSGTNTGELFFGEGSRLTVL.

This clonotype was seen only a few times. The chain joins TRBV24-1 to TRBJ1-2; 10 bases fit TRBD1. Germline V gene lookup returns CDR1 KGHDR and CDR2 SFDVKD. V gave up 4 bases and J gave up 8 bases; unmatched junction bases: 15. The CDR3 is 17 amino acids. DNA of the CDR3: TGTGCCACCAGTGAGTCCGGGACAGGGGCCTCTTATCTCGGCTACACCTTC. Translating it yields CATSESGTGASYLGYTF.

This chain links TRBV18 with TRBJ1-6; TRBD1 agrees at 11 bases. CDR1 and CDR2 from the germline V gene are KGHSH and LQKENI. V lost 3 bases, J lost 9 bases, and 7 bases stayed unmatched. The CDR3 has 16 amino acids. The CDR3 sequence is CASSPGQGDLASPLHF. The CDR3 nucleotides read TGTGCCAGCTCACCGGGACAGGGGGACTTGGCTTCACCCCTCCACTTT.

In this sample, this clonotype turned up a few times. J is TRBJ1-6 and V is TRBV24-1; D is ambiguous. CDR1 is KGHDR, CDR2 SFDVKD, per germline. CDR3 length equals 14 residues. Trimming stripped 6 bases from V and 6 bases from J, with 11 bases between. In DNA form, the CDR3 reads TGTGCCACCAGTCTGGGTTTGGCTAATTCACCCCTCCACTTT. It is translated as CATSLGLANSPLHF.

This chain uses TRBV2 with TRBJ2-3, with unresolved D. Germline loops: CDR1 SNHLY, CDR2 FYNNEI. Trimming cost V 5 bases and J 3 bases, with 9 bases left between them. The CDR3 has 13 amino acids. This CDR3 is CASSLYGTDTQYF. The CDR3 DNA reads TGTGCCAGCAGTCTGTACGGGACAGATACGCAGTATTTT.

The chain is built from TRBV19 and TRBJ1-2; possibly TRBD1 for D (6 bases). CDR1 is LNHDA and CDR2 is SQIVND in the germline V gene (reference sequence). The CDR3 is 14 amino acids. The V end was cut by 4 bases, the J end by 6 bases, with 15 bases between. DNA of the CDR3: TGTGCCAGTAGTAATGCGGGGGCTGTGAATGGCTACACCTTC. As protein: CASSNAGAVNGYTF.

This clonotype was seen just once. The chain recombines TRBV18 with TRBJ2-7, with 7 nucleotides matching TRBD1. Trimming took 0 bases from V and 2 from J; bases not matched to a gene: 1. Germline V lookup: CDR1 KGHSH, CDR2 LQKENI. The CDR3 consists of 14 residues. The CDR3 coding sequence is TGTGCCAGCTCACCACCGGGACAGACCTACGAGCAGTACTTC. Translation: CASSPPGQTYEQYF.

The J gene is TRBJ1-1, the V gene TRBV5-4; D remains ambiguous. V was cut by 3 bases and J by 3 bases, with 3 bases left in between. The germline V gene encodes CDR1 SGHNT and CDR2 YYREEE (reference sequence). The CDR3 is 11 amino acids. CDR3 amino acids: CASSSDTEAFF. CDR3 DNA sequence: TGTGCCAGCAGCTCGGACACTGAAGCTTTCTTT.

The chain carries TRBV10-3 and TRBJ1-5, with 7 bases fitting TRBD1. The CDR3 loop spans 13 amino acids. Germline assignment: CDR1 ENHRY and CDR2 SYGVKD. The CDR3 loop is CTTRGQLNQPQHF. CDR3 nucleotide sequence: TGTACCACCAGGGGACAGTTAAATCAGCCCCAGCATTTT.

This clonotype was seen once. The chain combines TRBV12-5 with TRBJ2-1; D is unclear. Per germline, CDR1 LGHNT and CDR2 FRNRAP. V was trimmed by 0 bases and J by 0 bases, leaving 12 bases between them. The CDR3 has 17 residues. The CDR3 DNA reads as TGTGCTAGTGGTTTGGTACTGGGTGTTAGCTCCTACAATGAGCAGTTCTTC. Encoded protein: CASGLVLGVSSYNEQFF.

In this sample, this clonotype turned up a few times. The genes are TRBV30 and TRBJ1-5; D remains ambiguous. V shed 3 bases and J shed 4 bases, with 13 bases lying between them. CDR3 length: 14 amino acids. CDR1 and CDR2 from the germline V gene are GTSNPN and SVGIG (reference sequence). The CDR3 region is CAWRPDYWNQPQHF. The DNA of the CDR3 is TGTGCCTGGAGACCGGATTATTGGAATCAGCCCCAGCATTTT.

The V and J genes are TRBV21-1 and TRBJ2-5; TRBD2 reflects the table's D call only, with no check against the DNA. TRBV21-1 is flagged as a pseudogene. This CDR3 region has 15 residues. In nucleotides, the CDR3 is TGTGCCAGCAGCCGGAGTAGGGGGGAGGGAGAGACCCAGTACTTC. It yields the protein CASSRSRGEGETQYF.

The chain couples TRBV6-1 to TRBJ2-2; D uncertain. The germline gives CDR1 MNHNS, CDR2 SASEGT. Trimming took 8 bases from V and 3 from J, leaving 10 bases between them. This CDR3 is 13 amino acids long. CDR3 bases: TGTGCCAGCCAAAGGATGGACACCGGGGAGCTGTTTTTT. Translation gives CASQRMDTGELFF.

The chain couples TRBV7-2 to TRBJ2-3; D may be TRBD1 (6 bases). Germline lookup yields CDR1 SGHTA and CDR2 FQGNSA. The CDR3 has 17 amino acids. Trimming took off 5 bases at V and 2 bases at J, with 20 bases between the two ends. The CDR3: CASSPQAGAGDTDTQYF. The CDR3 nucleotides are TGTGCCAGCAGCCCCCAAGCCGGGGCAGGGGACACAGATACGCAGTATTTT.